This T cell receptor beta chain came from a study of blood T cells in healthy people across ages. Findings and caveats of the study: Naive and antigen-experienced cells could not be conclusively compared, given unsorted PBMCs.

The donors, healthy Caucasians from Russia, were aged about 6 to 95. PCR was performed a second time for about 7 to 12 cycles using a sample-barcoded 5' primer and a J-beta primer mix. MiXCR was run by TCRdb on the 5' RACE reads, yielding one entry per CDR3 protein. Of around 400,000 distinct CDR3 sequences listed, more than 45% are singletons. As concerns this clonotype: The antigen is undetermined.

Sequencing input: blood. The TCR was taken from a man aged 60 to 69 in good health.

The CDR3 nucleotides read TGTGCCAGCAGCAAAGGCGGAGAATTGTACCAAGAGACCCAGTACTTC. Its translation: CASSKGGELYQETQYF. The chain has TRBV21-1 and TRBJ2-5. TRBV21-1 is a pseudogene segment. CDR3 size: 16 residues.